These 27 T cell receptor beta chains came from one sample sequenced in a study of cytomegalovirus exposure and HLA in healthy donors. Clones were read by immunoSEQ multiplex PCR, and TCRdb kept only the in-frame ones, dropping some. Among over 200,000 clones listed, roughly 83% were seen once. Material: PBMCs. These receptors were taken from a woman aged 25 to 39 in good health and CMV-seropositive.

This clone was picked up a small number of times. The rearrangement joins TRBV30 to TRBJ1-1, with TRBD1 as a possible D gene (6 bases). Germline-derived CDR1 and CDR2 are GTSNPN and SVGIG (reference sequence). The CDR3 is 15 amino acids. V was pared by 0 bases and J by 1 base, with 12 bases between. This CDR3 is CAWSVFRTANTEAFF. The CDR3 DNA is TGTGCCTGGAGTGTATTTCGGACAGCGAACACTGAAGCTTTCTTT. Supplemented by reference TRBV30 and TRBJ1-1, the full variable domain reads SQTIHQWPATLVQPVGSPLSLECTVEGTSNPNLYWYRQAAGRGLQLLFYSVGIGQISSEVPQNLSASRPQDRQFILSSKKLLLSDSGFYLCAWSVFRTANTEAFFGQGTRLTVV.

The chain is built from TRBV20-1 and TRBJ1-1; the D is unclear. The CDR3 sequence is 10 residues long. The germline CDR1 and CDR2 sequences are DFQATT and SNEGSKA (reference sequence). Deletions cut 2 bases from V and 10 bases from J, with 8 bases between. The CDR3 nucleotides are TGCAGTGCTAGAAGGCAGAGAGCTTTCTTT. Its protein is CSARRQRAFF.

The chain uses TRBV9 and TRBJ2-2; D is perhaps TRBD1 or TRBD2 (5 bases each). Trimming took off 5 bases at V and 5 bases at J, with 22 bases between the two ends. Germline V lookup: CDR1 SGDLS, CDR2 YYNGEE. The CDR3 covers 17 residues. CDR3 sequence: CASRRGAPPVGTGELFF. CDR3 nucleotides: TGTGCCAGCAGGAGGGGAGCGCCGCCGGTCGGGACCGGGGAGCTGTTTTTT. Together with reference TRBV9 and TRBJ2-2, the CDR3 gives the full variable domain: DSGVTQTPKHLITATGQRVTLRCSPRSGDLSVYWYQQSLDQGLQFLIQYYNGEERAKGNILERFSAQQFPDLHSELNLSSLELGDSALYFCASRRGAPPVGTGELFFGEGSRLTVL.

J is TRBJ1-3 and V is TRBV6-5; D gene ambiguous. V lost 0 bases to trimming and J lost 4 bases, with 10 bases between them. The CDR3 runs to 15 residues. Germline assignment: CDR1 MNHEY and CDR2 SVGAGI. CDR3 sequence: CASSYSMQGGNTIYF. Written as DNA, the CDR3 is TGTGCCAGCAGTTACTCGATGCAAGGGGGAAACACCATATATTTT.

The rearrangement joins TRBV7-2 to TRBJ1-3; D is ambiguous. The V gene's germline CDR1 is SGHTA and CDR2 FQGNSA. V was clipped by 7 bases and J by 0 bases, with 13 bases between them. CDR3 size: 15 residues. DNA for the CDR3: TGTGCCAGCACGCCCTTTAAAAGCTCTGGAAACACCATATATTTT. Encoded protein: CASTPFKSSGNTIYF. Looking up the rest from reference TRBV7-2 and TRBJ1-3 gives the full variable domain: GAGVSQSPSNKVTEKGKDVELRCDPISGHTALYWYRQSLGQGLEFLIYFQGNSAPDKSGLPSDRFSAERTGGSVSTLTIQRTQQEDSAVYLCASTPFKSSGNTIYFGEGSWLTVV.

In this sample, this clone turned up once. The chain joins TRBV7-6 to TRBJ1-2; D is possibly TRBD1 (6 bases). The V gene lost 5 bases and the J gene lost 2 bases, with 9 bases spanning the gap. The CDR3 consists of 13 residues. The germline V gene encodes CDR1 SGHVS and CDR2 FNYEAQ. The CDR3 sequence: CASSETGNYGYTF. The DNA for the CDR3 is TGTGCCAGCAGCGAGACAGGAAACTATGGCTACACCTTC.

The J gene is TRBJ2-2, the V gene TRBV5-1; maybe TRBD1 (6 bases). Germline assignment: CDR1 SGHRS and CDR2 YFSETQ. There are 19 residues in the CDR3. With 3 bases removed from V and 1 base from J, the gap between germline ends came to 22 bases. The CDR3 reads CASSSLTGESTRNTGELFF. The CDR3 bases are TGCGCCAGCAGCTCCTTGACAGGAGAATCTACCCGGAACACCGGGGAGCTGTTTTTT.

V and J are TRBV2 and TRBJ2-1; 11 bases map to TRBD2. Germline values: CDR1 SNHLY, CDR2 FYNNEI. The ends lost 4 bases at V and 0 bases at J; junction bases unmatched: 11. The CDR3 is 19 amino acids. The DNA of the CDR3 is TGTGCCAGCAGTGGGGGACTAGCGGCTGCCTCTAGCTCCTACAATGAGCAGTTCTTC. Encoded protein: CASSGGLAAASSSYNEQFF.

The chain recombines TRBV7-9 with TRBJ2-7; D is uncertain. Deletions cut 4 bases from V and 0 bases from J, with 19 bases between. Germline CDR1 is SEHNR and CDR2 is FQNEAQ (reference sequence). This CDR3 has 17 residues. The CDR3 spells CASSSNSPPIVSYEQYF. Written as DNA, the CDR3 is TGTGCCAGCAGCTCAAACTCCCCTCCGATCGTCTCCTACGAGCAGTACTTC.

The chain combines TRBV5-5 with TRBJ2-7, with 7 bases lining up with TRBD1. The CDR3 totals 14 residues. The ends lost 0 bases at V and 2 bases at J; junction bases unmatched: 2. The germline V gene has CDR1 SGHKS and CDR2 YYEKEE (reference sequence). This CDR3 is CASSLAGQAYEQYF. In DNA, the CDR3 is TGTGCCAGCAGCTTGGCCGGACAGGCCTACGAGCAGTACTTC. The whole variable domain, filled in from reference TRBV5-5 and TRBJ2-7, reads DAGVTQSPTHLIKTRGQQVTLRCSPISGHKSVSWYQQVLGQGPQFIFQYYEKEERGRGNFPDRFSARQFPNYSSELNVNALLLGDSALYLCASSLAGQAYEQYFGPGTRLTVT.

V is TRBV9 and J is TRBJ1-1; D unresolved. V was shortened by 0 bases and J by 4 bases, with 7 bases between the two germline ends. CDR3 length: 13 residues. CDR1 SGDLS and CDR2 YYNGEE come from the germline V gene. The CDR3 DNA follows: TGTGCCAGCAGCGTAGGGGCCTTCACTGAAGCTTTCTTT. Its protein product is CASSVGAFTEAFF.

V is TRBV25-1 and J is TRBJ1-4; possibly TRBD1 for D (5 bases). CDR3 length: 16 residues. Per germline, CDR1 MGHDK and CDR2 SYGVNS. V lost 1 base to trimming and J lost 7 bases, with 16 bases between them. The CDR3 region has the DNA TGTGCCAGCAGTGAATTTGTAAAAGTCGGGGGTGAAAAACTGTTTTTT. Protein sequence: CASSEFVKVGGEKLFF.

The rearrangement links TRBV2 to TRBJ1-2; D ambiguous. V gave up 6 bases and J gave up 6 bases, with 11 bases separating them. The CDR3 runs to 12 residues. Germline V gives CDR1 SNHLY, CDR2 FYNNEI. CDR3 nucleotides: TGTGCCAGCAGCTTCACAGAGAATGGCTACACCTTC. This encodes CASSFTENGYTF.

The chain joins TRBV13 to TRBJ1-4; no clear D. CDR3 length: 14 residues. The germline V gene encodes CDR1 PRHDT and CDR2 FYEKMQ (reference sequence). V gave up 3 bases and J gave up 0 bases, with 5 bases separating them. CDR3 bases: TGTGCCAGCAGCTTTGAAGCAACTAATGAAAAACTGTTTTTT. It encodes CASSFEATNEKLFF.

This clone was found a few times. The gene calls are TRBV19 and TRBJ2-1, with 8 bases lining up with TRBD1. Germline-derived CDR1 and CDR2 are LNHDA and SQIVND (reference sequence). V was pared by 5 bases and J by 6 bases, with 12 bases of the junction left unmatched. There are 16 residues in the CDR3. The CDR3 spells CASSGTGRDLTNEQFF. The CDR3 DNA reads as TGTGCCAGTAGTGGGACAGGTAGGGACCTTACCAATGAGCAGTTCTTC.

V usage is TRBV5-1 and J usage is TRBJ2-3; D perhaps matches TRBD1 (6 bases). V was shortened by 0 bases and J by 2 bases, with 13 bases between the two germline ends. Per germline, CDR1 SGHRS and CDR2 YFSETQ. The CDR3 is made up of 16 amino acids. CDR3 residues: CASSLGVRGDTDTQYF. CDR3 bases: TGCGCCAGCAGCTTGGGGGTCAGGGGTGACACAGATACGCAGTATTTT.

The sample holds a few counts of this clone. The rearrangement uses TRBV18 and TRBJ2-1, with 10 nucleotides matching TRBD2. After removal of 3 bases from V and 2 bases from J, the junction contained 1 base not matched to a gene. The CDR3 sequence is 15 residues long. The germline V gene encodes CDR1 KGHSH and CDR2 LQKENI. The CDR3 nucleotides read TGTGCCAGCTCACCGGGACTAGCGACCTACAATGAGCAGTTCTTC. It codes for CASSPGLATYNEQFF.

The DNA for the CDR3 is TGTGCCAGCAGCCAAGTGACAGAAGAGACCCAGTACTTC. Translating it yields CASSQVTEETQYF. V is TRBV14 and J is TRBJ2-5; D is possibly TRBD1 (5 bases). The CDR3 spans 13 residues. Germline CDR1 reads SGHDN; CDR2 reads FVKESK. V lost 1 base, J lost 3 bases, and 6 bases lay in between.

V usage is TRBV5-1 and J usage is TRBJ1-2; 11 nucleotides match TRBD1. The germline CDR1 and CDR2 sequences are SGHRS and YFSETQ. The J segment lost 1 base and the V segment lost 4 bases, leaving 9 bases of the junction unmatched. This CDR3 spans 17 amino acids. The CDR3 sequence is CASSRGTGGLLNYGYTF. The CDR3 region has the DNA TGCGCCAGCAGCCGAGGGACAGGGGGTTTACTTAACTATGGCTACACCTTC.

V usage is TRBV7-3 and J usage is TRBJ2-1; D is uncertain. V lost 2 bases and J lost 9, with 11 bases in between. Germline V gene data show CDR1 as SGHTA and CDR2 as FQGTGA. This CDR3 comprises 13 residues. The CDR3, as DNA: TGTGCCAGCAGCTTAGGAGTTTCGACTGAGCAGTTCTTC. Protein: CASSLGVSTEQFF.

This chain links TRBV27 with TRBJ2-1; 12 bases map to TRBD1. There are 20 residues in the CDR3. V was clipped by 7 bases and J by 0 bases; unmatched bases: 16. The V gene's germline CDR1 is MNHEY and CDR2 SMNVEV (reference sequence). Here the CDR3 DNA reads TGTGCCAGCATCCCGTATGGGACAGGGGGCTTTCCGAGCTCCTACAATGAGCAGTTCTTC. It yields the protein CASIPYGTGGFPSSYNEQFF.

The rearrangement uses TRBV10-3 and TRBJ2-6; TRBD2 aligns across 8 bases. V shed 9 bases, J shed 1 base, and the junction held 2 bases outside the gene matches. Germline loops: CDR1 ENHRY, CDR2 SYGVKD. This CDR3 contains 14 residues. Written as DNA, the CDR3 is TGTGCCATACGGGAGGGGTCTGGGGCCAACGTCCTGACTTTC. Its protein is CAIREGSGANVLTF.

The V gene is TRBV28, the J gene TRBJ2-7, with 7 bases matching TRBD1. Germline V lookup: CDR1 MDHEN, CDR2 SYDVKM. CDR3 length: 13 residues. V was pared by 6 bases and J by 2 bases, with 4 bases of the junction left unmatched. The CDR3 coding sequence is TGTGCCAGCAGCCACACAGGGGCCTACGAGCAGTACTTC. Its protein is CASSHTGAYEQYF.

The rearrangement uses TRBV7-9 and TRBJ1-2; no firm D call. From germline, CDR1 is SEHNR and CDR2 FQNEAQ (reference sequence). The CDR3 runs to 14 residues. Trimming removed 1 base at V and 1 base at J, with 7 bases between. The CDR3 protein is CASSLVVSNYGYTF. CDR3 DNA: TGTGCCAGCAGCTTAGTCGTCAGTAACTATGGCTACACCTTC.

The rearrangement joins TRBV6-4 to TRBJ2-1, with 10 bases fitting TRBD1. The CDR3 totals 12 residues. CDR1 is MRHNA, CDR2 SNTAGT, per germline. The V segment lost 8 bases and the J segment 8 bases; nucleotides outside the gene matches: 3. The CDR3 coding sequence is TGTGCCAGCCGGGACAGGGGCCATGAGCAGTTCTTC. It is translated as CASRDRGHEQFF.

The rearrangement uses TRBV27 and TRBJ2-7; D perhaps matches TRBD1 (6 bases). Germline CDR1 and CDR2: MNHEY and SMNVEV (reference sequence). The CDR3 is 17 residues long. V was trimmed by 1 base and J by 0 bases, leaving 16 bases between them. CDR3 region: CASSLLGITGSSYEQYF. In DNA, the CDR3 is TGTGCCAGCAGTTTATTAGGGATAACAGGGAGCTCCTACGAGCAGTACTTC.

This sequence joins TRBV30 and TRBJ1-2; 7 bases are a match to TRBD1. Germline V lookup: CDR1 GTSNPN, CDR2 SVGIG (reference sequence). V lost 2 bases, J lost 0 bases, and 15 bases stayed unmatched. This CDR3 spans 18 amino acids. The chain's CDR3 is CAWSIAPRGPFANYGYTF. The CDR3 DNA sequence: TGTGCCTGGAGTATTGCACCGAGGGGGCCATTCGCTAACTATGGCTACACCTTC.